These 6 T cell receptor beta chains came from one sample sequenced in a study of cytomegalovirus exposure and HLA in healthy donors. PCR amplification relied on 60 Vbeta primers (plus 13 Jbeta primers). Measured with immunoSEQ multiplex PCR; TCRdb has only the in-frame clones, and not every one. The sample shows some 110,000 clones, under 70% of them seen only once. The sequenced sample consisted of PBMCs. These TCRs come from a man aged 30 to 45 in good health and CMV-seropositive.

This chain links TRBV27 with TRBJ1-5; D perhaps matches TRBD1 (6 bases). The germline V and J ends were trimmed by 0 bases and 2 bases, with 8 bases remaining between them. Per germline, CDR1 MNHEY and CDR2 SMNVEV (reference sequence). This CDR3 comprises 15 residues. CDR3 sequence: CASSLSGAGNQPQHF. CDR3 sequence (DNA): TGTGCCAGCAGTTTATCGGGGGCAGGCAATCAGCCCCAGCATTTT.

The CDR3, as DNA: TGTGCCAGTAGACTAGAGGGTGCGGCCTACAATGAGCAGTTCTTC. Amino acids: CASRLEGAAYNEQFF. The chain has TRBV19 and TRBJ2-1, with D tentatively TRBD2 (5 bases). Germline V gene sequence: CDR1 LNHDA, CDR2 SQIVND (reference sequence). Trimming removed 6 bases at V and 2 bases at J, with 14 bases between. The CDR3 runs to 15 residues.

The rearrangement uses TRBV7-2 and TRBJ1-3; unclear D gene. The CDR3 covers 14 residues. The V and J ends lost 0 bases and 1 base respectively, with 4 bases between them. The V gene's germline CDR1 is SGHTA and CDR2 FQGNSA. The CDR3 region is CASSLAESGNTIYF. The DNA for the CDR3 is TGTGCCAGCAGCTTAGCCGAGTCTGGAAACACCATATATTTT. The whole variable domain, filled in from reference TRBV7-2 and TRBJ1-3, reads GAGVSQSPSNKVTEKGKDVELRCDPISGHTALYWYRQSLGQGLEFLIYFQGNSAPDKSGLPSDRFSAERTGGSVSTLTIQRTQQEDSAVYLCASSLAESGNTIYFGEGSWLTVV.

This chain links TRBV5-6 with TRBJ2-1, with D unclear. The CDR3 sequence is 12 residues long. V was clipped by 3 bases and J by 4 bases, with 5 bases between them. Germline V gives CDR1 SGHDT, CDR2 YYEEEE. This CDR3 reads CASSSRYNEQFF. Written as DNA, the CDR3 is TGTGCCAGCAGCTCGCGATACAATGAGCAGTTCTTC.

This chain links TRBV5-6 with TRBJ2-7, with D maybe TRBD2 (5 bases). Germline lookup yields CDR1 SGHDT and CDR2 YYEEEE. This CDR3 contains 14 residues. Trimming shortened V by 4 bases and J by 6 bases, and 17 bases separated the two germline ends. The CDR3 region is CASSPTAASGEQYF. CDR3 sequence (DNA): TGTGCCAGCAGCCCTACAGCGGCCAGTGGCGAGCAGTACTTC.

This clone has only a few counts. The V and J genes are TRBV11-3 and TRBJ2-3; 16 nucleotides line up with TRBD2. This CDR3 has 16 amino acids. Unmatched junction bases numbered 2, after V lost 8 bases and J lost 0 bases. Germline CDR1 SGHNT, CDR2 YENEEA. CDR3 DNA sequence: TGTGCCAGCGCGGGACTAGCGGGAGGGAGCACAGATACGCAGTATTTT. As protein: CASAGLAGGSTDTQYF.